The 32 T cell receptor beta chains below were found in one sample sequenced in a study of T cells after posttransplantation cyclophosphamide. Clones were read by immunoSEQ multiplex PCR, and TCRdb kept only the in-frame ones, dropping some. The sample yields around 6,900 clones, just over 95% seen once. The sample taken for sequencing was naive CD8+ T cells sorted from PBMCs. These receptors were obtained from a woman aged 25 to 45 in good health and a related stem cell transplant donor.

In its sample, this clone was seen once. This chain uses TRBV5-1 with TRBJ2-7; TRBD1 might be the D (7 bases). Germline CDR1 and CDR2: SGHRS and YFSETQ. This CDR3 comprises 15 residues. V lost 2 bases to trimming and J lost 1 base, with 13 bases between them. In DNA, the CDR3 is TGCGCCAGCAGCTTCTCGACAGGGAGGTCCTACGAGCAGTACTTC. Translating gives CASSFSTGRSYEQYF.

The V gene is TRBV14, the J gene TRBJ1-1, with 11 nucleotides matching TRBD1. Germline CDR1 and CDR2: SGHDN and FVKESK. This CDR3 has 17 amino acids. Trimming at V came to 3 bases and at J to 2 bases, leaving 8 bases not matched to a gene. CDR3 sequence: CASSQDRGPLFNTEAFF. In DNA, the CDR3 is TGTGCCAGCAGCCAGGACAGGGGGCCTTTGTTCAACACTGAAGCTTTCTTT.

The chain combines TRBV6-5 with TRBJ2-2, with a tentative D call TRBD1 (6 bases). V was pared by 6 bases and J by 8 bases, with 13 bases between. CDR1 MNHEY and CDR2 SVGAGI come from the germline V gene. The length of the CDR3 is 13 residues. The CDR3 loop is CASSPGAPGELFF. CDR3 DNA sequence: TGTGCCAGCAGCCCAGGGGCGCCAGGGGAGCTGTTTTTT.

The rearrangement uses TRBV6-6 and TRBJ2-7, with 9 nucleotides matching TRBD2. The germline V gene has CDR1 MNHNY and CDR2 SVGAGI (reference sequence). The CDR3 runs 16 residues. Unmatched junction bases numbered 14, after V lost 5 bases and J lost 6 bases. CDR3 protein: CASSHPSLAGLLEQYF. As DNA, the CDR3 is TGTGCCAGCAGTCACCCTTCACTAGCGGGTCTCCTCGAGCAGTACTTC.

This sequence joins TRBV30 and TRBJ2-7, with D tentatively TRBD2 (6 bases). Germline assignment: CDR1 GTSNPN and CDR2 SVGIG (reference sequence). The CDR3 length is 14 residues. V was shortened by 0 bases and J by 5 bases, with 14 bases between the two germline ends. The CDR3 region is CAWSVLNGGDEQYF. In DNA form, the CDR3 reads TGTGCCTGGAGTGTACTCAACGGGGGAGACGAGCAGTACTTC.

This chain connects TRBV4-1 to TRBJ1-2, with 11 bases that match TRBD1. The CDR3 has 17 amino acids. V shed 0 bases and J 2 bases; nucleotides not matched to a gene: 5. Germline CDR1 reads MGHRA; CDR2 reads YSYEKL. This CDR3 is CASSQDPDRGLNYGYTF. CDR3 in DNA: TGCGCCAGCAGCCAAGACCCGGACAGGGGGCTAAACTATGGCTACACCTTC.

CDR3 coding DNA: TGCAGCGTTGGGCGTGGGGGCATGAACACTGAAGCTTTCTTT. This codes for CSVGRGGMNTEAFF. The chain recombines TRBV29-1 with TRBJ1-1; D may be TRBD1 (6 bases). V lost 4 bases, J lost 0 bases, and 12 bases lay in between. This CDR3 has 14 amino acids. Germline V gene data show CDR1 as SQVTM and CDR2 as ANQGSEA.

The chain couples TRBV6-1 to TRBJ2-7, with D perhaps matching TRBD2 (5 bases). Between the trimmed V and J ends, which lost 3 bases and 0 bases, there was a span of 9 bases. CDR1 is MNHNS and CDR2 is SASEGT in the germline V gene. The CDR3 runs to 14 residues. Here the CDR3 reads CASSDRGYSYEQYF. The CDR3 DNA is TGTGCCAGCAGTGATCGGGGTTACTCCTACGAGCAGTACTTC.

This chain uses TRBV11-3 with TRBJ2-7; a possible D gene is TRBD1 (6 bases). CDR1 is SGHNT and CDR2 is YENEEA in the germline V gene. The V end lost 4 bases, the J end lost 5 bases, and 15 bases lay between the germline ends. This CDR3 is built from 14 residues. CDR3 DNA: TGTGCCAGCAGCTCTCCAACAGGGCCAGACGAGCAGTACTTC. As protein: CASSSPTGPDEQYF. The complete variable domain, with remaining parts taken from reference TRBV11-3 and TRBJ2-7, reads EAGVVQSPRYKIIEKKQPVAFWCNPISGHNTLYWYLQNLGQGPELLIRYENEEAVDDSQLPKDRFSAERLKGVDSTLKIQPAELGDSAVYLCASSSPTGPDEQYFGPGTRLTVT.

The V and J genes are TRBV15 and TRBJ1-5; TRBD1 matches at 11 bases. The CDR3 covers 15 residues. The V and J ends lost 6 bases and 6 bases, in that order; junction bases with no gene match: 7. Germline V lookup: CDR1 LNHNV, CDR2 YYDKDF (reference sequence). The CDR3 here is CATSTDRGPSQPQHF. The CDR3 bases are TGTGCCACCAGTACGGACAGGGGGCCGAGTCAGCCCCAGCATTTT.

V gene TRBV5-5 combines with J gene TRBJ1-1; D unresolved. This CDR3 is 11 amino acids long. Trimming shortened V by 0 bases and J by 7 bases, and 4 bases separated the two germline ends. Germline values: CDR1 SGHKS, CDR2 YYEKEE (reference sequence). For the CDR3, the DNA is TGTGCCAGCAGCTTGGCCTATGAAGCTTTCTTT. Translating it yields CASSLAYEAFF.

In this sample, this clone turned up once. This rearrangement joins TRBV18 to TRBJ1-1; 8 bases agree with TRBD1. The trim removed 3 bases at V and 1 base at J, leaving 4 bases unmatched. Germline V gene lookup returns CDR1 KGHSH and CDR2 LQKENI. The CDR3 consists of 15 residues. Here the CDR3 reads CASSPWDRTNTEAFF. The CDR3, as DNA: TGTGCCAGCTCACCGTGGGACAGGACGAACACTGAAGCTTTCTTT.

V and J are TRBV28 and TRBJ1-4; 7 bases agree with TRBD1. Germline CDR1 reads MDHEN; CDR2 reads SYDVKM. CDR3 length: 16 amino acids. The V gene end was trimmed by 5 bases and the J gene end by 0 bases; junction bases not matched to a gene: 6. CDR3 sequence (DNA): TGTGCCAGCAGTCTGGGGACAGAGGCAACTAATGAAAAACTGTTTTTT. Amino acids: CASSLGTEATNEKLFF.

This chain links TRBV4-3 with TRBJ2-3; possibly TRBD1 for D (6 bases). This CDR3 contains 14 residues. Looked up from germline, CDR1 is LGHNA and CDR2 is YSLEER. The V end was cut by 4 bases, the J end by 3 bases, with 11 bases between. The CDR3 region is CASSLIQGTDTQYF. The CDR3 DNA is TGCGCCAGCAGCCTCATTCAGGGGACAGATACGCAGTATTTT.

V usage is TRBV7-3 and J usage is TRBJ2-3; TRBD2 matches at 8 bases. CDR1 is SGHTA and CDR2 is FQGTGA in the germline V gene. The ends lost 2 bases at V and 6 bases at J; junction bases unmatched: 10. This CDR3 has 16 residues. DNA for the CDR3: TGTGCCAGCAGCTTAGGGGGTGGAGGCGGGAGGGATACGCAGTATTTT. Translated, it gives CASSLGGGGGRDTQYF.

The chain joins TRBV25-1 to TRBJ2-2; TRBD1 is a possible D gene (6 bases). V lost 3 bases, J lost 2 bases, and 10 bases lay in between. This CDR3 has 15 residues. CDR1 and CDR2 (germline): MGHDK, SYGVNS. CDR3 bases: TGTGCCAGCAGTGAGGGGACATCCAACACCGGGGAGCTGTTTTTT. This encodes CASSEGTSNTGELFF. The full variable domain, rest sourced from reference TRBV25-1 and TRBJ2-2, is EADIYQTPRYLVIGTGKKITLECSQTMGHDKMYWYQQDPGMELHLIHYSYGVNSTEKGDLSSESTVSRIRTEHFPLTLESARPSHTSQYLCASSEGTSNTGELFFGEGSRLTVL.

This rearrangement joins TRBV13 to TRBJ2-1; 8 bases match TRBD2. V lost 8 bases, J lost 4 bases, and 10 bases stayed unmatched. Looked up from germline, CDR1 is PRHDT and CDR2 is FYEKMQ (reference sequence). The CDR3 runs 15 residues. The CDR3 is CASHPSGGRYNEQFF. The CDR3 region has the DNA TGTGCCAGCCACCCCAGCGGGGGAAGGTACAATGAGCAGTTCTTC.

The genes are TRBV28 and TRBJ1-2; D may be TRBD1 (6 bases). This CDR3 region has 15 residues. Trimming cost V 3 bases and J 4 bases, with 15 bases left between them. The V gene's germline CDR1 is MDHEN and CDR2 SYDVKM. The CDR3 loop reads CASSFNPTGVYGYTF. The CDR3 DNA reads as TGTGCCAGCAGTTTTAACCCGACAGGAGTCTATGGCTACACCTTC.

A single count supports this clone. The V gene is TRBV5-5, the J gene TRBJ1-2; no clear D gene. The germline V gene has CDR1 SGHKS and CDR2 YYEKEE (reference sequence). The germline V and J ends were trimmed by 0 bases and 7 bases, with 10 bases remaining between them. The CDR3 sequence is 13 residues long. The CDR3 spells CASSLDEGGGYTF. The CDR3 coding sequence is TGTGCCAGCAGCTTGGATGAGGGAGGTGGCTACACCTTC.

This sequence joins TRBV7-9 and TRBJ1-5; D unresolved. The CDR3 length is 13 residues. Per the germline V gene, CDR1 is SEHNR and CDR2 is FQNEAQ (reference sequence). V was trimmed by 5 bases and J by 1 base, leaving 6 bases between them. The CDR3 DNA reads TGTGCCAGCAGCCCAGAAAGCAATCAGCCCCAGCATTTT. Translated, it gives CASSPESNQPQHF.

In its sample, this clone was seen once. The rearrangement links TRBV7-9 to TRBJ1-2; 7 bases line up with TRBD1. V dropped 5 bases and J dropped 3; count of bases not matched to a gene: 9. CDR3 length: 15 amino acids. Germline V gives CDR1 SEHNR, CDR2 FQNEAQ (reference sequence). The CDR3 region is CASSAPDRAYYGYTF. CDR3 DNA sequence: TGTGCCAGCAGCGCTCCCGACAGGGCTTACTATGGCTACACCTTC.

The chain couples TRBV7-9 to TRBJ2-7; D unresolved. This CDR3 has 15 residues. With 5 bases removed from V and 2 bases from J, the gap between germline ends came to 16 bases. Per germline, CDR1 SEHNR and CDR2 FQNEAQ (reference sequence). CDR3 sequence (DNA): TGTGCCAGCAGCCCGATTGTTGGGCAGACCTACGAGCAGTACTTC. Translating gives CASSPIVGQTYEQYF.

This CDR3 is CASSVGLQGGSNEQFF. The CDR3 bases are TGTGCCAGCAGCGTAGGATTGCAGGGAGGGTCCAATGAGCAGTTCTTC. The chain has TRBV9 and TRBJ2-1; TRBD2 matches at 7 bases. The V gene's germline CDR1 is SGDLS and CDR2 YYNGEE. The CDR3 is made up of 16 amino acids. The trim removed 0 bases at V and 6 bases at J, leaving 9 bases unmatched.

The chain uses TRBV5-8 and TRBJ2-7, with 9 bases fitting TRBD1. Trimming took 4 bases from V and 2 from J; bases not matched to a gene: 10. Germline CDR1 is SGHTS and CDR2 is YDEGEE. The CDR3 has 16 amino acids. The CDR3 here is CASSPGGQGITYEQYF. In DNA form, the CDR3 reads TGTGCCAGCAGCCCCGGAGGACAGGGGATAACCTACGAGCAGTACTTC.

This chain connects TRBV6-1 to TRBJ2-5; TRBD1 is a possible D gene (6 bases). The closer fit of TRBJ2-7 to the DNA end suggests the J call may be wrong. The CDR3 contains 12 residues. CDR1 and CDR2 (germline): MNHNS, SASEGT. The CDR3 region is CASDRFPYEQYF. CDR3 DNA: TGTGCCAGTGACAGGTTTCCCTACGAGCAGTACTTC.

The genes are TRBV28 and TRBJ1-5, with D perhaps TRBD1 (5 bases). V lost 6 bases to trimming and J lost 0 bases, with 15 bases between them. CDR1 and CDR2 from the germline V gene are MDHEN and SYDVKM. CDR3 length equals 16 residues. The CDR3 loop is CASRERDALSNQPQHF. CDR3 nucleotides: TGTGCCAGCAGAGAGCGGGACGCCCTTAGCAATCAGCCCCAGCATTTT.

The CDR3 DNA reads as TGTGCCAGCACCCAGGGGATCTACGAGCAGTACTTC. Translating gives CASTQGIYEQYF. The V call is TRBV7-9, the J call TRBJ2-7; D is possibly TRBD1 (6 bases). V dropped 7 bases and J dropped 3 bases, with 10 bases sitting between them. Germline CDR1 is SEHNR and CDR2 is FQNEAQ (reference sequence). The CDR3 runs to 12 residues.

This chain links TRBV6-6 with TRBJ1-1; maybe TRBD1 (5 bases). V lost 4 bases to trimming and J lost 0 bases, with 9 bases between them. This CDR3 spans 14 amino acids. Germline assignment: CDR1 MNHNY and CDR2 SVGAGI (reference sequence). CDR3 coding DNA: TGTGCCAGCAGTTCGTCAGGGATGAACACTGAAGCTTTCTTT. As protein: CASSSSGMNTEAFF.

For this clone: The junction departs from the called germline gene at one end, perhaps through a read error. The same CDR3 arises from other DNA sequences in this sample as well. The chain uses TRBV7-2 and TRBJ1-6; 7 bases are a match to TRBD1. Germline V CDR1 and CDR2: SGHTA, FQGNSA. This CDR3 is 17 amino acids long. CDR3 DNA sequence: TGTGCCAGCAGTTACCGGGACAGTCTCTCCTATAATTCCCCCCTCCACTTT. Protein product: CASSYRDSLSYNSPLHF. Complete variable domain (other parts from reference TRBV7-2 and TRBJ1-6): GAGVSQSPSNKVTEKGKDVELRCDPISGHTALYWYRQSLGQGLEFLIYFQGNSAPDKSGLPSDRFSAERTGGSVSTLTIQRTQQEDSAVYLCASSYRDSLSYNSPLHFGNGTRLTVT.

The chain combines TRBV9 with TRBJ1-6; a possible D gene is TRBD1 (5 bases). Germline V gene sequence: CDR1 SGDLS, CDR2 YYNGEE. Trimming took 4 bases from V and 7 from J, leaving 12 bases between them. The CDR3 covers 14 residues. CDR3 in amino acids: CASSLGGVNSPLHF. The CDR3 DNA is TGTGCCAGCAGCCTCGGGGGTGTCAATTCACCCCTCCACTTT.

The CDR3 sequence is CASSLNAGTGVEQYF. The CDR3 bases are TGTGCCAGCAGCCTAAACGCCGGGACAGGGGTCGAGCAGTACTTC. The chain recombines TRBV6-6 with TRBJ2-7; 10 positions agree with TRBD1. The CDR3 is 15 residues long. Germline CDR1 MNHNY, CDR2 SVGAGI (reference sequence). After removal of 6 bases from V and 6 bases from J, the junction contained 11 bases not matched to a gene.

This clone is a singleton in its sample. The CDR3 here is CATSREAQVGYYGYTF. CDR3 sequence (DNA): TGTGCCACCAGCAGAGAGGCCCAGGTGGGCTACTATGGCTACACCTTC. The chain couples TRBV15 to TRBJ1-2; D remains ambiguous. CDR1 and CDR2 (germline): LNHNV, YYDKDF (reference sequence). Trimming removed 0 bases from V and 3 bases from J, with 14 bases in between. The CDR3 has 16 amino acids.